This record covers a single TCR beta chain. V trimming: 3 bases; J trimming: 5 bases; junction bases outside the gene matches: 7. This CDR3 spans 14 amino acids. Germline-derived CDR1 and CDR2 are WNHNN and SYGVQD (reference sequence). This entry belongs to a study of blood T cell repertoires in COVID-19. Background on the study: Spain, Italy and the United States supplied samples that represented acute and convalescent COVID-19. From T cells, B-cell-depleted T cells, or PBMCs came the material, which was cDNA or gDNA.

In the original workflow: Reference gene primer amplification yielded estimated nucleated cell counts. Clones were read by immunoSEQ multiplex PCR, and TCRdb kept only the in-frame ones, dropping some. V and J calls and clone size are those listed in that table; D and trimming were worked out from the DNA. The sample lists roughly 82,000 clones; roughly four fifths were seen once. The receptor comes from a man in his fifties or sixties with acute or convalescent COVID-19. This chain joins TRBV10-1 and TRBJ2-7; 7 bases map to TRBD1. Sequencing input: peripheral blood. For the CDR3, the DNA is TGCGCCAGCAGTGACCGAACAGGGGTCAACGAGCAGTACTTC. As protein: CASSDRTGVNEQYF.